The 18 T cell receptor beta chains below were found in one sample sequenced in a study of cytomegalovirus exposure and HLA in healthy donors. Only in-frame clones appear in the TCRdb table, and some are missing; sequencing was by immunoSEQ multiplex PCR. The table includes some 160,000 clones, about 89% detected once. Input material: PBMCs. These receptors came from a man aged 18 to 30 in good health and CMV-seronegative.

V is TRBV27 and J is TRBJ1-1; 7 bases agree with TRBD1. V lost 2 bases, J lost 2 bases, and 11 bases stayed unmatched. This CDR3 spans 17 amino acids. CDR1 MNHEY and CDR2 SMNVEV come from the germline V gene (reference sequence). The CDR3 DNA is TGTGCCAGCAGTTTAGGAAAACAGGGGACAACAAACACTGAAGCTTTCTTT. Translated: CASSLGKQGTTNTEAFF.

The chain couples TRBV18 to TRBJ1-4; D is ambiguous. V was trimmed by 0 bases and J by 2 bases, leaving 7 bases between them. The CDR3 sequence is 15 residues long. Germline-derived CDR1 and CDR2 are KGHSH and LQKENI. The CDR3 loop is CASSPPEGTNEKLFF. DNA for the CDR3: TGTGCCAGCTCACCACCGGAGGGCACTAATGAAAAACTGTTTTTT.

J is TRBJ2-7 and V is TRBV5-6, with TRBD2 matching 8 bases. This CDR3 comprises 16 residues. Per the germline V gene, CDR1 is SGHDT and CDR2 is YYEEEE. J gave up 4 bases and V 3 bases, and 12 bases lay outside the gene matches. The chain's CDR3 is CASSWGPSGGSYEQYV. In DNA, the CDR3 is TGTGCCAGCAGCTGGGGGCCAAGCGGGGGATCTTACGAGCAGTACGTC.

V usage is TRBV5-1 and J usage is TRBJ1-1; D may be TRBD1 (6 bases). CDR3 size: 13 residues. Germline V gene lookup returns CDR1 SGHRS and CDR2 YFSETQ. The V end was cut by 7 bases, the J end by 1 base, with 11 bases between. Here the CDR3 reads CASSDRSNTEAFF. CDR3 bases: TGCGCCAGCTCGGACAGATCGAACACTGAAGCTTTCTTT.

J is TRBJ2-7 and V is TRBV7-9; 10 bases agree with TRBD1. Germline-derived CDR1 and CDR2 are SEHNR and FQNEAQ (reference sequence). The CDR3 spans 15 residues. V lost 3 bases to trimming and J lost 1 base; unmatched junction nucleotides: 3. The CDR3 DNA is TGTGCCAGCAGCTTCGGGACAGGGGCTTCCTACGAGCAGTACTTC. Protein product: CASSFGTGASYEQYF.

The gene calls are TRBV29-1 and TRBJ2-1, with 8 bases aligning to TRBD2. The CDR3 extends over 13 amino acids. CDR1 is SQVTM and CDR2 is ANQGSEA in the germline V gene. V gave up 4 bases and J gave up 2 bases; unmatched junction bases: 1. The DNA for the CDR3 is TGCAGCGTTGCGGGGGGGACCTACAATGAGCAGTTCTTC. Amino acid sequence: CSVAGGTYNEQFF.

The V call is TRBV18, the J call TRBJ1-4; 7 bases agree with TRBD1. Germline CDR1 KGHSH, CDR2 LQKENI. This CDR3 contains 14 residues. Trimming cost V 3 bases and J 8 bases; bases outside gene matches: 6. CDR3 nucleotide sequence: TGTGCCAGCTCACCCGACAGGGTACTAGAAAAACTGTTTTTT. Its translation is CASSPDRVLEKLFF.

This clone was seen more than once but under ten times. V usage is TRBV21-1 and J usage is TRBJ2-7; the tabulated D call, TRBD1, remains unverified against the DNA. TRBV21-1 is designated a pseudogene. The CDR3 runs to 12 residues. CDR3 nucleotides: TGTGCCAGCAGCTACACAGGGCACGAGCAGTACGTC. It is translated as CASSYTGHEQYV.

The CDR3 DNA is TGCGCCAGCAGCCAAGATAAGGTGGCGGGAGAGCAGTTCTTC. Amino acid sequence: CASSQDKVAGEQFF. This chain connects TRBV4-3 to TRBJ2-1, with D tentatively TRBD2 (6 bases). This CDR3 contains 14 residues. Trimming pared 0 bases from V and 10 bases from J, leaving 13 bases between. Germline V gene sequence: CDR1 LGHNA, CDR2 YSLEER.

The chain links TRBV6-4 to TRBJ2-3, with 7 bases lining up with TRBD2. The CDR3 sequence is 14 residues long. Germline loops: CDR1 MRHNA, CDR2 SNTAGT. V shed 2 bases, J shed 4 bases, and the junction held 3 bases outside the gene matches. CDR3 amino acids: CASSDGGVADTQYF. DNA for the CDR3: TGTGCCAGCAGTGACGGGGGGGTAGCAGATACGCAGTATTTT.

The chain is built from TRBV7-9 and TRBJ2-3, with D possibly being TRBD1 (6 bases). The CDR3 consists of 12 residues. The germline CDR1 and CDR2 sequences are SEHNR and FQNEAQ (reference sequence). Trimming left V 10 bases short and J 0 bases short, with 8 bases between. CDR3: CAIDRSTDTQYF. The CDR3 nucleotides read TGTGCCATCGACAGGAGCACAGATACGCAGTATTTT.

The chain has TRBV23-1 and TRBJ2-7; 8 bases fit TRBD1. TRBV23-1 qualifies as an ORF whose function is uncertain. V lost 6 bases and J lost 4; bases outside the gene matches: 11. The CDR3 extends over 15 amino acids. Here the CDR3 reads CASSSAQGAPYEQYV. The CDR3 DNA reads TGCGCCAGCAGCTCGGCCCAGGGGGCGCCATACGAGCAGTACGTC.

The rearrangement links TRBV19 to TRBJ2-5; 8 bases agree with TRBD2. CDR1 is LNHDA, CDR2 SQIVND, per germline (reference sequence). This CDR3 spans 15 amino acids. V shed 3 bases, J shed 4 bases, and the junction held 7 bases outside the gene matches. The CDR3 here is CASSIGRGARETQYF. The CDR3 coding sequence is TGTGCCAGTAGTATTGGGCGGGGGGCTCGAGAGACCCAGTACTTC.

The rearrangement uses TRBV9 and TRBJ1-2; D is possibly TRBD1 (6 bases). CDR3 length equals 16 residues. Germline CDR1 reads SGDLS; CDR2 reads YYNGEE. V was cut by 4 bases and J by 2 bases, with 18 bases left in between. The CDR3 coding sequence is TGTGCCAGCAGCTTCCCCTCCGGGGGGGCGAACTATGGCTACACCTTC. As protein: CASSFPSGGANYGYTF.

This clone was observed a single time. The chain combines TRBV7-2 with TRBJ1-1; D remains ambiguous. Germline assignment: CDR1 SGHTA and CDR2 FQGNSA. V was shortened by 3 bases and J by 1 base, with 9 bases between the two germline ends. There are 14 residues in the CDR3. CDR3 nucleotide sequence: TGTGCCAGCAGCTTGAGTCCAGGGAACACTGAAGCTTTCTTT. This encodes CASSLSPGNTEAFF.

Details on this clone: In the same sample, other DNA sequences code for this CDR3. Here the CDR3 DNA reads TGTGCCAGCAGCGTAACAGACTCTGGAAACACCATATATTTT. This sequence encodes CASSVTDSGNTIYF. The chain joins TRBV9 to TRBJ1-3; D gene uncertain. From germline, CDR1 is SGDLS and CDR2 YYNGEE. This CDR3 is 14 amino acids long. V was clipped by 1 base and J by 0 bases, with 5 bases between them.

V is TRBV5-1 and J is TRBJ2-4, with D possibly being TRBD1 (7 bases). CDR1 and CDR2 (germline): SGHRS, YFSETQ. CDR3 size: 21 residues. Trimming pared 1 base from V and 3 bases from J, leaving 29 bases between. The CDR3 coding sequence is TGCGCCAGCAGCTTGCGGGAGCGTACAGGGTGGCAGGGGGATGGCAAAAACATTCAGTACTTC. This sequence encodes CASSLRERTGWQGDGKNIQYF.

This chain links TRBV19 with TRBJ2-7; TRBD1 matches 7 bases. CDR1 and CDR2 (germline): LNHDA, SQIVND (reference sequence). The CDR3 covers 14 residues. V shed 3 bases and J 3 bases; nucleotides not matched to a gene: 5. CDR3 DNA sequence: TGTGCCAGTAGTATGACAGGGAGACTCTACGAGCAGTACTTC. It encodes CASSMTGRLYEQYF. Together with reference TRBV19 and TRBJ2-7, the CDR3 gives the full variable domain: DGGITQSPKYLFRKEGQNVTLSCEQNLNHDAMYWYRQDPGQGLRLIYYSQIVNDFQKGDIAEGYSVSREKKESFPLTVTSAQKNPTAFYLCASSMTGRLYEQYFGPGTRLTVT.